The 3 T cell receptor beta chains given below trace back to one sample, sequenced in a study of CD8+ T cells in alopecia areata listed by TCRdb under 2018. The library came from the immunoSEQ multiplex PCR assay. RNA was extracted from all samples and reverse transcribed into cDNA as template for TCR sequencing. Sourced from immuneACCESS, this table was stored by TCRdb with only in-frame sequences that have V and J called. A share of the clones is absent; for the studies checked, an unresolved V gene accounts for under half, and the remainder has no known explanation. This sample comprises some 110,000 clones, roughly three fifths of them detected only once. The ten largest clones represent 12% of the sample. Read against the paper, the sample's time point label means: about 25 weeks on oral tofacitinib. The sample's treatment or condition label, in plain terms: oral pan-JAK inhibitor, 5-10 mg twice daily.

This sample comprised CD8+ T cells sorted from blood, obtained at week 24, from a patient treated with tofacitinib. The receptors were gathered from a human donor with alopecia areata.

There are many counts of this clone. The chain combines TRBV6-5 with TRBJ2-7, with 9 nucleotides matching TRBD1. Germline loops: CDR1 MNHEY, CDR2 SVGAGI. V shed 5 bases and J 3 bases; nucleotides not matched to a gene: 8. The CDR3 is made up of 15 amino acids. The CDR3 DNA follows: TGTGCCAGCAGTCGATCCCCGGACAGGGGCTACGAGCAGTACTTC. This sequence encodes CASSRSPDRGYEQYF.

V and J are TRBV7-2 and TRBJ1-1; no reliable D call. The CDR3 totals 13 residues. Trimming cost V 1 base and J 5 bases, with 8 bases left between them. Per the germline V gene, CDR1 is SGHTA and CDR2 is FQGNSA. This CDR3 is CASSLDSETEAFF. In DNA, the CDR3 is TGTGCCAGCAGCTTAGATTCGGAGACTGAAGCTTTCTTT.

This clone was seen at least ten times. J is TRBJ2-7 and V is TRBV5-1; 8 bases are shared with TRBD1. J gave up 6 bases and V 0 bases, and 2 bases lay outside the gene matches. CDR1 is SGHRS and CDR2 is YFSETQ in the germline V gene. The CDR3 sequence is 13 residues long. In DNA, the CDR3 is TGCGCCAGCAGCTTGGACAGGGGGAGCGAGCAGTACTTC. This encodes CASSLDRGSEQYF.